One and the same sample provided the 25 T cell receptor beta chains below, sequenced in a study of beta chain features in type 1 diabetes. Isolated RNA was reverse transcribed in full, so expressed TCRB transcripts were sequenced. TCRdb's table, derived via immunoSEQ multiplex PCR, lists solely in-frame clones and lacks some. The data hold roughly 180,000 clones, with approximately 7.8% observed a single time. Study-level points and caveats: Significant though moderate, a shortening of TCRB CDR3s appeared in all four CD4+ subsets of Type 1 diabetes patients.

Their recognized antigens are unknown. The sequenced material came from central memory CD4+ T cells from blood. The receptors were gathered from a woman aged 35 to 49 with type 1 diabetes.

In this sample, this clone turned up a few times. The chain has TRBV28 and TRBJ1-3; D unresolved. The germline V gene encodes CDR1 MDHEN and CDR2 SYDVKM. The CDR3 is made up of 12 amino acids. Trimming took 1 base from V and 8 from J, leaving 6 bases between them. The CDR3 bases are TGTGCCAGCAGTTTATCAACGGACACCATATATTTT. Its translation is CASSLSTDTIYF.

This clone was picked up a small number of times. The chain is built from TRBV2 and TRBJ1-4; weak D call: TRBD1 (6 bases). This CDR3 comprises 14 residues. Trimming removed 5 bases at V and 3 bases at J, with 10 bases between. Germline lookup yields CDR1 SNHLY and CDR2 FYNNEI. The CDR3 DNA sequence: TGTGCCAGCAGTCCGAGGACAGCTAATGAAAAACTGTTTTTT. As protein: CASSPRTANEKLFF.

The chain employs TRBV6-6 and TRBJ1-1; weak D call: TRBD1 (5 bases). In germline, CDR1 is MNHNY, CDR2 SVGAGI (reference sequence). The CDR3 extends over 16 amino acids. With 4 bases removed from V and 1 base from J, the gap between germline ends came to 16 bases. This CDR3 reads CASSFLGATANTEAFF. CDR3 in DNA: TGTGCCAGCAGTTTCCTTGGGGCTACGGCGAACACTGAAGCTTTCTTT.

This clone was seen only a few times. The chain employs TRBV7-2 and TRBJ2-5, with 7 positions matching TRBD1. The CDR3 totals 15 residues. Looked up from germline, CDR1 is SGHTA and CDR2 is FQGNSA. After removal of 1 base from V and 7 bases from J, the junction contained 9 bases not matched to a gene. The CDR3 reads CASSLEQGRGRTQYF. The CDR3, as DNA: TGTGCCAGCAGCTTAGAACAGGGGCGCGGGCGGACCCAGTACTTC.

The V and J genes are TRBV7-2 and TRBJ1-2; TRBD1 aligns across 9 bases. Germline CDR1 reads SGHTA; CDR2 reads FQGNSA. This CDR3 is 15 amino acids long. V shed 5 bases, J shed 6 bases, and the junction held 10 bases outside the gene matches. CDR3 in amino acids: CASSPPGQGSHGYTF. The CDR3, as DNA: TGTGCCAGCAGCCCCCCGGGACAGGGATCCCATGGCTACACCTTC.

The V call is TRBV9, the J call TRBJ2-2; perhaps TRBD1 as D (5 bases). Germline lookup yields CDR1 SGDLS and CDR2 YYNGEE. CDR3 length: 14 residues. Deletions cut 3 bases from V and 5 bases from J, with 11 bases between. The CDR3 DNA sequence: TGTGCCAGCAGCGCGAGACAGAGGACCGGGGAGCTGTTTTTT. Its translation: CASSARQRTGELFF. Variable domain in full (rest from reference TRBV9 and TRBJ2-2): DSGVTQTPKHLITATGQRVTLRCSPRSGDLSVYWYQQSLDQGLQFLIQYYNGEERAKGNILERFSAQQFPDLHSELNLSSLELGDSALYFCASSARQRTGELFFGEGSRLTVL.

This clone has only a few counts. The rearrangement uses TRBV9 and TRBJ2-3; perhaps TRBD1 as D (5 bases). CDR3 length: 16 amino acids. The V gene lost 0 bases and the J gene lost 4 bases, with 15 bases spanning the gap. Germline values: CDR1 SGDLS, CDR2 YYNGEE. The CDR3 reads CASSVGQGQIADTQYF. The CDR3, as DNA: TGTGCCAGCAGCGTAGGGCAGGGCCAGATCGCAGATACGCAGTATTTT.

This sequence joins TRBV18 and TRBJ2-7; weak D call: TRBD2 (5 bases). Germline V gene lookup returns CDR1 KGHSH and CDR2 LQKENI. The length of the CDR3 is 13 residues. The V gene lost 6 bases and the J gene lost 1 base, with 10 bases spanning the gap. In DNA, the CDR3 is TGTGCCAGCTCGAGCGGAGGATCCTACGAGCAGTACTTC. Translation: CASSSGGSYEQYF.

The V gene is TRBV5-5, the J gene TRBJ2-5; TRBD1 matches at 8 bases. The end of the DNA aligns better with TRBJ2-7, so the J call may be wrong. Germline CDR1 reads SGHKS; CDR2 reads YYEKEE (reference sequence). The CDR3 has 13 residues. CDR3 sequence reads: CASSRGQVYEQYF. The DNA for the CDR3 is TGTGCCAGCAGCCGGGGACAGGTCTACGAGCAGTACTTC.

This clone has ten or more counts. V is TRBV28 and J is TRBJ2-7; D perhaps matches TRBD1 (5 bases). V was cut by 10 bases and J by 4 bases, with 20 bases left in between. Germline V gene lookup returns CDR1 MDHEN and CDR2 SYDVKM. This CDR3 is 14 amino acids long. The CDR3 sequence: CATQGGHLGYEQYF. The CDR3 coding sequence is TGTGCCACCCAGGGTGGTCATCTCGGATACGAGCAGTACTTC.

Only a few counts were recorded for this clone. The rearrangement joins TRBV5-1 to TRBJ1-1; TRBD1 is a possible D gene (6 bases). The V and J ends lost 4 bases and 4 bases respectively, with 17 bases between them. Germline V gene data show CDR1 as SGHRS and CDR2 as YFSETQ. The length of the CDR3 is 15 residues. CDR3 amino acids: CASSPLAGAATEAFF. The CDR3 DNA sequence: TGCGCCAGCAGCCCGTTAGCAGGGGCAGCCACTGAAGCTTTCTTT.

This chain's CDR3 is CASRVGDEQFF. DNA for the CDR3: TGTGCCAGCAGGGTAGGGGATGAGCAGTTCTTC. This sequence joins TRBV6-5 and TRBJ2-1; D is perhaps TRBD1 (5 bases). Trimming pared 6 bases from V and 8 bases from J, leaving 8 bases between. The CDR3 is made up of 11 amino acids. Germline CDR1 is MNHEY and CDR2 is SVGAGI.

The CDR3 protein is CASIRGWQRGEQYF. In DNA, the CDR3 is TGTGCCAGCATCAGAGGATGGCAGCGAGGCGAGCAGTACTTC. V usage is TRBV28 and J usage is TRBJ2-7; D not certain. The CDR3 runs to 14 residues. Trimming cost V 7 bases and J 6 bases, with 19 bases left between them. Germline assignment: CDR1 MDHEN and CDR2 SYDVKM.

This clone has more than one count but fewer than ten. The chain recombines TRBV7-2 with TRBJ2-7, with D hard to call. The CDR3 consists of 12 residues. Trimming took off 5 bases at V and 0 bases at J, with 5 bases between the two ends. Per the germline V gene, CDR1 is SGHTA and CDR2 is FQGNSA. CDR3: CASSPSSYEQYF. In DNA, the CDR3 is TGTGCCAGCAGCCCTAGCTCCTACGAGCAGTACTTC. The variable domain in full, with the rest retrieved from reference TRBV7-2 and TRBJ2-7, is GAGVSQSPSNKVTEKGKDVELRCDPISGHTALYWYRQSLGQGLEFLIYFQGNSAPDKSGLPSDRFSAERTGGSVSTLTIQRTQQEDSAVYLCASSPSSYEQYFGPGTRLTVT.

The rearrangement joins TRBV18 to TRBJ2-5; perhaps TRBD2 as D (6 bases). Germline lookup yields CDR1 KGHSH and CDR2 LQKENI. Between the trimmed V and J ends, which lost 0 bases and 4 bases, there was a span of 15 bases. CDR3 length: 16 residues. The CDR3 DNA reads as TGTGCCAGCTCACCACCGAGGACGCGGGAAGGAGAGACCCAGTACTTC. It is translated as CASSPPRTREGETQYF.

The chain is built from TRBV7-8 and TRBJ2-5; 8 nucleotides line up with TRBD1. The CDR3 sequence is 16 residues long. After removal of 5 bases from V and 2 bases from J, the junction contained 10 bases not matched to a gene. The germline V gene encodes CDR1 SGHVS and CDR2 FQNEAQ. CDR3 protein: CASSTWTGKIQETQYF. For the CDR3, the DNA is TGTGCCAGCAGCACGTGGACAGGGAAAATACAAGAGACCCAGTACTTC.

The rearrangement uses TRBV11-3 and TRBJ2-1; TRBD2 agrees at 13 bases. The germline V gene encodes CDR1 SGHNT and CDR2 YENEEA. The trim removed 1 base at V and 4 bases at J, leaving 4 bases unmatched. This CDR3 is built from 17 residues. CDR3 DNA: TGTGCCAGCAGCTTAGGGGGGACTAGCGGGACTTACAATGAGCAGTTCTTC. This codes for CASSLGGTSGTYNEQFF.

This clone was observed a handful of times. The CDR3 DNA sequence: TGTGCCAGCACCCAGCCCGGGGGCTCTGGAAACACCATATATTTT. Translated: CASTQPGGSGNTIYF. This sequence joins TRBV6-5 and TRBJ1-3; a weak D match, TRBD1 (5 bases). The CDR3 has 15 residues. Looked up from germline, CDR1 is MNHEY and CDR2 is SVGAGI. Trimming stripped 7 bases from V and 0 bases from J, with 13 bases between.

The table lists this clone with a few counts. The chain is built from TRBV29-1 and TRBJ1-5, with D possibly matching TRBD1 (6 bases). Germline V gives CDR1 SQVTM, CDR2 ANQGSEA. V shed 5 bases and J shed 3 bases, with 14 bases lying between them. This CDR3 comprises 14 residues. CDR3 sequence reads: CSVLWGGSNQPQHF. CDR3 bases: TGCAGCGTTTTGTGGGGGGGCTCCAATCAGCCCCAGCATTTT. The variable domain in full, with the rest retrieved from reference TRBV29-1 and TRBJ1-5, is SAVISQKPSRDICQRGTSLTIQCQVDSQVTMMFWYRQQPGQSLTLIATANQGSEATYESGFVIDKFPISRPNLTFSTLTVSNMSPEDSSIYLCSVLWGGSNQPQHFGDGTRLSIL.

This chain connects TRBV19 to TRBJ1-2, with a weak D call TRBD1 (6 bases). This CDR3 spans 13 amino acids. Trimming removed 9 bases from V and 4 bases from J, with 15 bases in between. The germline V gene encodes CDR1 LNHDA and CDR2 SQIVND (reference sequence). CDR3 DNA sequence: TGTGCCAGCAGCACAGGGAGAACCTATGGCTACACCTTC. The encoded protein is CASSTGRTYGYTF.

In this sample, this clone turned up a few times. V and J are TRBV25-1 and TRBJ2-5; D call uncertain. V was trimmed by 8 bases and J by 3 bases, leaving 13 bases between them. There are 13 residues in the CDR3. CDR1 MGHDK and CDR2 SYGVNS come from the germline V gene. CDR3 bases: TGTGCCAGCCACCGCGGAGCTGAAGAGACCCAGTACTTC. Translated: CASHRGAEETQYF.

This clone has more than one count but fewer than ten. This chain's CDR3 is CASSLRTEAFF. The CDR3 DNA follows: TGTGCCAGCTCACTTCGGACTGAAGCTTTCTTT. This chain joins TRBV18 and TRBJ1-1; unclear D gene. V lost 4 bases, J lost 5 bases, and 5 bases lay in between. Germline values: CDR1 KGHSH, CDR2 LQKENI. The CDR3 runs 11 residues.

This clone showed up just a few times. The rearrangement links TRBV28 to TRBJ1-2; 9 nucleotides align to TRBD1. The germline gives CDR1 MDHEN, CDR2 SYDVKM. J gave up 4 bases and V 5 bases, and 8 bases lay outside the gene matches. The CDR3 contains 15 residues. The DNA of the CDR3 is TGTGCCAGCAGTACCCGGACAGGGGAATTCTATGGCTACACCTTC. Its translation: CASSTRTGEFYGYTF.

This clone was detected a few times. The rearrangement joins TRBV5-1 to TRBJ1-1; D is unclear. The CDR3 has 15 residues. V was trimmed by 5 bases and J by 0 bases, leaving 14 bases between them. The V gene's germline CDR1 is SGHRS and CDR2 YFSETQ. CDR3 in amino acids: CASSSRGEVNTEAFF. The CDR3 DNA reads TGCGCCAGCAGTTCCCGGGGAGAGGTGAACACTGAAGCTTTCTTT.

This clone occurred a few times. V usage is TRBV9 and J usage is TRBJ2-7; 10 bases are shared with TRBD1. The CDR3 consists of 15 residues. V lost 0 bases to trimming and J lost 7 bases; unmatched junction nucleotides: 7. Germline V gene lookup returns CDR1 SGDLS and CDR2 YYNGEE. CDR3 coding DNA: TGTGCCAGCAGCGTAGGTGGGACAGGGGAAAGGGAGCAGTACTTC. It is translated as CASSVGGTGEREQYF.